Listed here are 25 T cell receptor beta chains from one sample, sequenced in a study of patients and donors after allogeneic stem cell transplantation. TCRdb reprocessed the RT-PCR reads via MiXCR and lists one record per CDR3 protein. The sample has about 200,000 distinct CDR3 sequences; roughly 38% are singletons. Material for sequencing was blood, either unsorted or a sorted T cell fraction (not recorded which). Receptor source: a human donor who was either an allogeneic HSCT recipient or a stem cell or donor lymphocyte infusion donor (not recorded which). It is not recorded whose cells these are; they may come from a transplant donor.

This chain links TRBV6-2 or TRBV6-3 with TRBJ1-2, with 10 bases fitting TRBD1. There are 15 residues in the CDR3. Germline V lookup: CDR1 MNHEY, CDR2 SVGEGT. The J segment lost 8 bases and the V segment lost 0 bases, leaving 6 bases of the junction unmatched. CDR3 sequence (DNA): TGTGCCAGCAGTTACTCAGACAGGGGGCGTAGAGGCTACACCTTC. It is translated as CASSYSDRGRRGYTF.

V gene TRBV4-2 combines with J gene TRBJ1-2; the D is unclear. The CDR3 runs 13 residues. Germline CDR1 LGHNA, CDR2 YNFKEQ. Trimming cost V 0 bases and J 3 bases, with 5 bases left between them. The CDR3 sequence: CASSQDGDYGYTF. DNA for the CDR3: TGTGCCAGCAGCCAAGACGGGGACTATGGCTACACCTTC.

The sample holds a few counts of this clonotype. DNA of the CDR3: TGTGCCAGCAGTGAAGCCCCTGGGCTCAGCTATAATTCACCCCTCCACTTT. Translation gives CASSEAPGLSYNSPLHF. J is TRBJ1-6 and V is TRBV6-1; D ambiguous. The germline CDR1 and CDR2 sequences are MNHNS and SASEGT. The CDR3 is 17 residues long. V was trimmed by 0 bases and J by 3 bases, leaving 12 bases between them.

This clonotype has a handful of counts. CDR3 amino acids: CASSSSRRPKRPQHF. The CDR3 DNA follows: TGTGCCAGCAGCTCCTCCCGGAGACCAAAGCGGCCCCAGCATTTT. The chain carries TRBV5-6 and TRBJ1-5; D unresolved. Germline V gives CDR1 SGHDT, CDR2 YYEEEE. The CDR3 totals 15 residues. The germline V and J ends were trimmed by 3 bases and 9 bases, with 19 bases remaining between them.

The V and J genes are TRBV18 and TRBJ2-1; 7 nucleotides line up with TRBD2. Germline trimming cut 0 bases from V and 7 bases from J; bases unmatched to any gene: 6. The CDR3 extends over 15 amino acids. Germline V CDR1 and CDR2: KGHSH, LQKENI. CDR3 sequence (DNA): TGTGCCAGCTCACCACCTTCGGGGGGAGATAATGAGCAGTTCTTC. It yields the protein CASSPPSGGDNEQFF.

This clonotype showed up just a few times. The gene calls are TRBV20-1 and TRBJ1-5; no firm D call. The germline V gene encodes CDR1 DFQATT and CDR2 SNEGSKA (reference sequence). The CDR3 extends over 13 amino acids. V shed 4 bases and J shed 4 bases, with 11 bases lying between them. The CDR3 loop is CSATQKVNQPQHF. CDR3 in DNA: TGCAGTGCTACCCAGAAGGTGAATCAGCCCCAGCATTTT.

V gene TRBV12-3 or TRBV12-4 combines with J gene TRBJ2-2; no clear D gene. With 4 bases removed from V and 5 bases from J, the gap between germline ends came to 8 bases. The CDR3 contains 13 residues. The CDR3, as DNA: TGTGCCAGCAGTTGGCCCTTTACCGGGGAGCTGTTTTTT. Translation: CASSWPFTGELFF.

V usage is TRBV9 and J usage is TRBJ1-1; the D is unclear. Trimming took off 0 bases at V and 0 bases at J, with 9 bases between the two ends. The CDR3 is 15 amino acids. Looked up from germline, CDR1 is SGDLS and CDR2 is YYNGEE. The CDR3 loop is CASSVGTVMNTEAFF. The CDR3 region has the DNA TGTGCCAGCAGCGTAGGTACAGTTATGAACACTGAAGCTTTCTTT.

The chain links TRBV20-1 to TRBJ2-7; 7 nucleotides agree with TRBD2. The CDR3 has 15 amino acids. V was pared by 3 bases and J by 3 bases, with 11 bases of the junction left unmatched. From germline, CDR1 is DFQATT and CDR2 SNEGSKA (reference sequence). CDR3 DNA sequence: TGCAGTGCTAGCCCCCCCCTAGCGGTTGGCTACGAGCAGTACTTC. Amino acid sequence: CSASPPLAVGYEQYF.

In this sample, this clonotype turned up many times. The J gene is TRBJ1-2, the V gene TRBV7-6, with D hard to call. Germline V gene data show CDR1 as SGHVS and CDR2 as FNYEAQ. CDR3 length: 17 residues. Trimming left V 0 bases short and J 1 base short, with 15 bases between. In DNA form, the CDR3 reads TGTGCCAGCAGCTTAGCCCTCCTCACGGGTTGTAACTATGGCTACACCTTC. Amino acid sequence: CASSLALLTGCNYGYTF.

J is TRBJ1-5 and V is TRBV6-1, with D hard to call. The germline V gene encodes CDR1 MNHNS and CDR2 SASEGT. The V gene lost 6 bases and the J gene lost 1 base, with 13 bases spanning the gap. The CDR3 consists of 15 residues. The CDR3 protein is CASRPDFVSNQPQHF. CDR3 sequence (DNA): TGTGCCAGCAGGCCGGACTTTGTGAGCAATCAGCCCCAGCATTTT.

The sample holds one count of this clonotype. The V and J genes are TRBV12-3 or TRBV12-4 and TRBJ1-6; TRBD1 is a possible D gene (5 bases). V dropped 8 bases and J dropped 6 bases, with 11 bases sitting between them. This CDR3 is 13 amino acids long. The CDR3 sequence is CASGRGANSPLHF. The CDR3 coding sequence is TGTGCCAGCGGAAGGGGCGCTAATTCACCCCTCCACTTT.

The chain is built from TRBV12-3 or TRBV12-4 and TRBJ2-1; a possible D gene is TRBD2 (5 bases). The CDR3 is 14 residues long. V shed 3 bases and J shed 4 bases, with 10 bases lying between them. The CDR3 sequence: CASSFATRYNEQFF. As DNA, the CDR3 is TGTGCCAGCAGTTTTGCTACTAGATACAATGAGCAGTTCTTC.

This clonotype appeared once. The CDR3 is CSAGRLGGSPYEQYF. The CDR3 DNA reads TGCAGTGCTGGCCGACTAGGGGGGAGTCCCTACGAGCAGTACTTC. This rearrangement joins TRBV20-1 to TRBJ2-7; D assignment may be TRBD1 or TRBD2 (6 bases each). The CDR3 extends over 15 amino acids. V gave up 5 bases and J gave up 2 bases, with 19 bases separating them. The germline gives CDR1 DFQATT, CDR2 SNEGSKA (reference sequence).

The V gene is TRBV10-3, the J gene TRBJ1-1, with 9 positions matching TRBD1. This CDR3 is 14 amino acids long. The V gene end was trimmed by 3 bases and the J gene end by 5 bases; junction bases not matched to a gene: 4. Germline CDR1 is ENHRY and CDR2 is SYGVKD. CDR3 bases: TGTGCCATCAGTGACCCGGACAGGGGAACTGAAGCTTTCTTT. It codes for CAISDPDRGTEAFF.

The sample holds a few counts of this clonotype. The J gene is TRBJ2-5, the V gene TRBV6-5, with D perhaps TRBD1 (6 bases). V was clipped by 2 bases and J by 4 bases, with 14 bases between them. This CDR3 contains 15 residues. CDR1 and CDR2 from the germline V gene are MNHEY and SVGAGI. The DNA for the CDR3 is TGTGCCAGCAGTTACGTACAGGGACGTCCAGAGACCCAGTACTTC. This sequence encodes CASSYVQGRPETQYF.

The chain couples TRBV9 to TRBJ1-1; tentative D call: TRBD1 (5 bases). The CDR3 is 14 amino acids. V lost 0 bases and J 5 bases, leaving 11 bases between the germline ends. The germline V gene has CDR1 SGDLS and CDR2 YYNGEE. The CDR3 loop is CASSVGPRGTEAFF. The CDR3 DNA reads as TGTGCCAGCAGCGTAGGTCCCCGGGGGACTGAAGCTTTCTTT.

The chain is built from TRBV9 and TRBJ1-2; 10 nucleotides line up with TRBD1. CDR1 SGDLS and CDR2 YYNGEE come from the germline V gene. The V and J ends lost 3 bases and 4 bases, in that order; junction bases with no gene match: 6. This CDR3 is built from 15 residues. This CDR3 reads CASSGGQGVSYGYTF. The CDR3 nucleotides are TGTGCCAGCAGCGGCGGACAGGGGGTTAGCTATGGCTACACCTTC.

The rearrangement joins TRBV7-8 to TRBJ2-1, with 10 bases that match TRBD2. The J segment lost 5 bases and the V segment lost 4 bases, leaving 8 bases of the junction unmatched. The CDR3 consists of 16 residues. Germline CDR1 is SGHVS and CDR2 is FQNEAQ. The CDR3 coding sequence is TGTGCCAGCAGCTCTTCGGTACTAGCGGGGAACAATGAGCAGTTCTTC. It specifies CASSSSVLAGNNEQFF.

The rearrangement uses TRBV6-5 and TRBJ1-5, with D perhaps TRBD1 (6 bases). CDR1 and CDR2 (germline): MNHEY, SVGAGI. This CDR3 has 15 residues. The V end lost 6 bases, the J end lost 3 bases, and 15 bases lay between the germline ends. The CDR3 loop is CASSSNTGFNQPQHF. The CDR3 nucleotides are TGTGCCAGCAGCTCCAACACAGGGTTCAATCAGCCCCAGCATTTT.

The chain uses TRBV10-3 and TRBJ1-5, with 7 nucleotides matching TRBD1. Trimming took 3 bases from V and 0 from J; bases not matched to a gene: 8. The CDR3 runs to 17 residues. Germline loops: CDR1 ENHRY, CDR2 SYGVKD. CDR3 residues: CAISDPDRAGSNQPQHF. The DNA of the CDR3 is TGTGCCATCAGTGACCCTGACAGGGCTGGTAGCAATCAGCCCCAGCATTTT.

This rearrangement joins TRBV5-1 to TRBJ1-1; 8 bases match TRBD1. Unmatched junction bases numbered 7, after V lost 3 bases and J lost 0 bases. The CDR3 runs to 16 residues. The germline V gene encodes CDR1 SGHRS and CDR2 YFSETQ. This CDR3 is CASSYRQGTLNTEAFF. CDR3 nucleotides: TGCGCCAGCAGCTACCGACAGGGGACATTGAACACTGAAGCTTTCTTT.

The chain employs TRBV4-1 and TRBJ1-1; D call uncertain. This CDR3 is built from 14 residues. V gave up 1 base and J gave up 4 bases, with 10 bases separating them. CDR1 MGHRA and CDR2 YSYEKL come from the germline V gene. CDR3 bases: TGCGCCAGCAGCCAAGGCCTCCGGGGCACTGAAGCTTTCTTT. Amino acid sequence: CASSQGLRGTEAFF.

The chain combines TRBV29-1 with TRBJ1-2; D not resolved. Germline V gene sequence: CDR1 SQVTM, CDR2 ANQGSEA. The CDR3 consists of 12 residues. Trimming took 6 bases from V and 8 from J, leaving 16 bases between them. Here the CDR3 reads CSVPGPLGGYTF. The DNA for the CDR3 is TGCAGCGTCCCCGGGCCACTGGGGGGCTACACCTTC.

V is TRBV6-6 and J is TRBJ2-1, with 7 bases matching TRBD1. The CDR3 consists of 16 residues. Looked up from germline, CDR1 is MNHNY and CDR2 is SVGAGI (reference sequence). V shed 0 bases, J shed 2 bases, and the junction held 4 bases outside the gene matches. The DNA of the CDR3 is TGTGCCAGCAGTTACTCGGCAGGGGGTACCTACAATGAGCAGTTCTTC. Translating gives CASSYSAGGTYNEQFF.